The 5 T cell receptor beta chains below were found in one sample sequenced in a study of CD8+ T cells in alopecia areata. Reverse transcription of extracted RNA yielded cDNA, which provided the sequencing template. The assay was immunoSEQ multiplex PCR, and TCRdb's table has in-frame clones only and misses some. The table records about 260,000 clones, 60% of them present only once. This sample's treatment: oral pan-JAK inhibitor, 5-10 mg twice daily. The material sequenced was CD4+ T cells sorted from blood, taken around week 52, from a patient treated with tofacitinib. All receptors derive from a human donor with alopecia areata.

J is TRBJ2-1 and V is TRBV15; TRBD1 is a possible D gene (5 bases). Germline assignment: CDR1 LNHNV and CDR2 YYDKDF (reference sequence). This CDR3 is built from 14 residues. The V and J ends lost 3 bases and 4 bases respectively, with 10 bases between them. The CDR3 here is CATSRNDSYNEQFF. The CDR3 region has the DNA TGTGCCACCAGCAGGAACGACAGTTACAATGAGCAGTTCTTC.

The CDR3 sequence is CASSTPQRKNEQFF. CDR3 coding DNA: TGTGCCAGCAGCACTCCCCAGAGGAAGAATGAGCAGTTCTTC. The V gene is TRBV7-2, the J gene TRBJ2-1; no definite D call. V was cut by 5 bases and J by 7 bases, with 15 bases left in between. CDR3 size: 14 residues. Germline V gene sequence: CDR1 SGHTA, CDR2 FQGNSA.

J is TRBJ2-5 and V is TRBV5-6; D is uncertain. V lost 0 bases, J lost 5 bases, and 8 bases lay in between. Germline V CDR1 and CDR2: SGHDT, YYEEEE. The CDR3 length is 13 residues. CDR3 amino acids: CASSLDTGETQYF. CDR3 sequence (DNA): TGTGCCAGCAGCTTGGACACCGGGGAGACCCAGTACTTC.

In the case of this clone: This same CDR3 is encoded by further DNA sequences in the sample. The CDR3 region has the DNA TGTGCCTGGACGAGAAATGAAAAACTGTTTTTT. Its protein product is CAWTRNEKLFF. The V gene is TRBV30, the J gene TRBJ1-4; D not resolved. V was shortened by 4 bases and J by 5 bases, with 5 bases between the two germline ends. CDR1 and CDR2 (germline): GTSNPN, SVGIG (reference sequence). This CDR3 comprises 11 residues. Full variable domain (rest looked up from reference TRBV30 and TRBJ1-4): SQTIHQWPATLVQPVGSPLSLECTVEGTSNPNLYWYRQAAGRGLQLLFYSVGIGQISSEVPQNLSASRPQDRQFILSSKKLLLSDSGFYLCAWTRNEKLFFGSGTQLSVL.

The chain joins TRBV6-6 to TRBJ1-1, with D unresolved. The germline V gene encodes CDR1 MNHNY and CDR2 SVGAGI (reference sequence). V was clipped by 8 bases and J by 4 bases, with 11 bases between them. This CDR3 has 12 residues. The CDR3 region has the DNA TGTGCCAGCTTCAAGGAGGGCACTGAAGCTTTCTTT. It translates to CASFKEGTEAFF.